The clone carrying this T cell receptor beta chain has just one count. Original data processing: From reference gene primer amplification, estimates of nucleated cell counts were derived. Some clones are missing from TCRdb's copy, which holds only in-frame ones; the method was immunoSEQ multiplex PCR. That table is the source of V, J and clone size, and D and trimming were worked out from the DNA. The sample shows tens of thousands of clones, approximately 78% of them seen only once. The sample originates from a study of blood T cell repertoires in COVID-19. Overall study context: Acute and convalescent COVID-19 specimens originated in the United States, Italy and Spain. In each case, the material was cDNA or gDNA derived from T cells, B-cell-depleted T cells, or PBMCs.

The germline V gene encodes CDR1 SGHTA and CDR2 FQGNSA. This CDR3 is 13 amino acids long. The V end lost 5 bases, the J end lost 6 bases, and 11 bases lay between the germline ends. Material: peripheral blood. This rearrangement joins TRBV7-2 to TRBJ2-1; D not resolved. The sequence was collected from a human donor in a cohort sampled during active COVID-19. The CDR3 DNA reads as TGTGCCAGCAGCCCCAAGCTCCCCAATGAGCAGTTCTTC. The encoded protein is CASSPKLPNEQFF.